This TCR beta chain was sequenced during a study of response to subunit inactivated influenza vaccine. Findings of the study overall: The authors put forward the suggestion that each seasonal influenza vaccination may bring in only a limited number of new T cells.

Each CDR3 protein gets one entry after TCRdb re-called the RT-PCR reads with MiXCR. The table includes around 480,000 distinct CDR3 sequences, 15% to 20% detected once. About this clonotype: As yet, its antigen is unknown.

V was pared by 6 bases and J by 2 bases, with 11 bases between. The CDR3 is made up of 13 amino acids. The TCR was taken from a man aged 50 to 75 who received an inactivated influenza vaccine. This specimen was CD4+ T cells sorted from PBMCs, taken less than 25 months after vaccination. The chain joins TRBV12-3 or TRBV12-4 to TRBJ2-7; D perhaps matches TRBD2 (5 bases). Here the CDR3 reads CASRFGLTYEQYF. The CDR3 DNA follows: TGTGCCAGCAGATTCGGACTGACCTACGAGCAGTACTTC.